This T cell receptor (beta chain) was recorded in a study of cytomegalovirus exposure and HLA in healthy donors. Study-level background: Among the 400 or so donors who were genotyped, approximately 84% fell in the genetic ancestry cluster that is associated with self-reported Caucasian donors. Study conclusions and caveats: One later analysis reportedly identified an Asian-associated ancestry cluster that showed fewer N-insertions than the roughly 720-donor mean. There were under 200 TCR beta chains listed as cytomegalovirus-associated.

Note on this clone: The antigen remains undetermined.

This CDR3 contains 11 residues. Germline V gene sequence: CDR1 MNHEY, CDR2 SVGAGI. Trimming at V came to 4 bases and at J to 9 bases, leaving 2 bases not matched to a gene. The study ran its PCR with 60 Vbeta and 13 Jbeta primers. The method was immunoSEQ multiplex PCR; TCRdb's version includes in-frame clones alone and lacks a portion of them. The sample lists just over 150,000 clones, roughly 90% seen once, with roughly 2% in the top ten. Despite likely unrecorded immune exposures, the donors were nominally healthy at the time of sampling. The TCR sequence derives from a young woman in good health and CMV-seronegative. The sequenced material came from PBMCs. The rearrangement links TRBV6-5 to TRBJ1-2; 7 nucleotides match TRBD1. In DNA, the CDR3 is TGTGCCAGCAGTTCAGGGGGAAGCTACACCTTC. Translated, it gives CASSSGGSYTF.